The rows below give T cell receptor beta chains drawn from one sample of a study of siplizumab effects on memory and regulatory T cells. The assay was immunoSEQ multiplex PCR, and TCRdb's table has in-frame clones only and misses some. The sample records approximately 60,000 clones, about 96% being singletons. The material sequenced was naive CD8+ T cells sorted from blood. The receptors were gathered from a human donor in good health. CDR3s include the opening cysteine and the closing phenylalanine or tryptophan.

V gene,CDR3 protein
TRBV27,CASSLVGSYEQYF
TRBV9,CASTRTGGTTEAFF
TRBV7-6,CASSLRTGVYNEQFF
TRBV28,CASTQTGEHGELFF
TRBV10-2,CASSEGNQPQHF
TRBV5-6,CASSEGGLGSQYF
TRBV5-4,CASSFTDTQYF
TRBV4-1,CASREQGGTGELFF
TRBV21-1,CASSKVKGRSGANVLTF
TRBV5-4,CASSLGTGVGGELFF
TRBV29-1,CSVDPEGEQFF
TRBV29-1,CSVEGTGHQPQHF
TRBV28,CASVRDLRDTIYEQYF
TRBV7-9,CASSPPAGLEAFF
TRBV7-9,CASSLGRYNEQFF
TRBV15,CATSEPPSYEQYF
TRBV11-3,CASSGDDLDTDTQYF
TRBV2,CASKAGGPGEQFF
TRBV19,CASSIVAGPSSYEQYF
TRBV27,CASSLGGGYQPQHF
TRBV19,CASSIDLGGAETQYF
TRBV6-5,CASSYTAGGTDTQYF
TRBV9,CASSDGGASYNEQFF
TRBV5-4,CASSIYPLGTGQETQYF
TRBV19,CASIRGWNQPQHF
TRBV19,CASSTGTGLNQPQHF